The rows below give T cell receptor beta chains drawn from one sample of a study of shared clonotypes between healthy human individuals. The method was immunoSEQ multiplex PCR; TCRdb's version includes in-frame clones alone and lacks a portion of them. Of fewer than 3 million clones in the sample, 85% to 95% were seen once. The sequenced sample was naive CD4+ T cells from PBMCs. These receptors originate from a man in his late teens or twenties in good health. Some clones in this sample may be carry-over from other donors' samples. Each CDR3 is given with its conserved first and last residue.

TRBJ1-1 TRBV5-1 CASSLVSRAWGTEAFF
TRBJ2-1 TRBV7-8 CASSPSGRADEQFF
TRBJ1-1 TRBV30 CAWSDRGVTEAFF
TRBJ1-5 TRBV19 CASSPEWSNQPQHF
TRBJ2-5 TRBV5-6 CASSLAVYETQYF
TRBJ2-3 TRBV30 CAWTLQGTDTQYF
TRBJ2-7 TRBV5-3 CARSADRGYYPRVYEQYF
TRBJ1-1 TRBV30 CAWEKTGVTEAFF
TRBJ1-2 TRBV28 CASSGGVNYGYTF
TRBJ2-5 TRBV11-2 CASSLVGLETQYF
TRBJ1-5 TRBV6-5 CASLGKGYQPQHF
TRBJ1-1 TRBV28 CASSFRGTEAFF
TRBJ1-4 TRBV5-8 CASSRGTGGTNEKLFF
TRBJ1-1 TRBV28 CASSLGGEPNTEAFF
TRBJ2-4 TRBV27 CASSLGLGKNIQYF